Listed here is a single T cell receptor beta chain. The data are from a study of monozygotic twins with cystic fibrosis. Germline V gene sequence: CDR1 MNHEY, CDR2 SMNVEV (reference sequence). Trimming cost V 4 bases and J 1 base, with 10 bases left between them. The CDR3 length is 14 residues. The protocol was immunoSEQ multiplex PCR, while the TCRdb copy is restricted to in-frame clones and leaves out a portion. The sample consists of about 24,000 clones, approximately 90% of them appearing once. The V call is TRBV27, the J call TRBJ1-1; tentative D call: TRBD1 (6 bases). The sample comprised blood. The receptor comes from a girl under 10 years old with cystic fibrosis. CDR3 residues: CASSYREKNTEAFF. The CDR3 nucleotides are TGTGCCAGCAGTTACAGGGAAAAGAACACTGAAGCTTTCTTT.